The 23 T cell receptor beta chains reported below all come from one sample, sequenced in a study of cytomegalovirus exposure and HLA in healthy donors. The primer mix had 60 Vbeta and 13 Jbeta primers. Sequenced by immunoSEQ multiplex PCR; TCRdb stores in-frame clones only, minus some. The sample lists about 110,000 clones, around two thirds occurring once. Specimen: PBMCs. The source is a man aged 50 to 59 in good health and CMV-seropositive.

The chain couples TRBV14 to TRBJ1-3, with 9 bases fitting TRBD1. The CDR3 is 14 residues long. In germline, CDR1 is SGHDN, CDR2 FVKESK. Trimming removed 0 bases from V and 10 bases from J; junction bases left unmatched: 4. The CDR3 region is CASSQEGQGRTIYF. In nucleotides, the CDR3 is TGTGCCAGCAGCCAAGAGGGACAGGGTAGGACCATATATTTT.

This rearrangement joins TRBV29-1 to TRBJ1-3, with D unresolved. CDR1 and CDR2 from the germline V gene are SQVTM and ANQGSEA. V lost 5 bases and J 1 base, leaving 9 bases between the germline ends. CDR3 length: 13 amino acids. In DNA form, the CDR3 reads TGCAGCGTTACCCCCGGGTCTGGAAACACCATATATTTT. Translating it yields CSVTPGSGNTIYF.

This clone was observed once. J is TRBJ2-5 and V is TRBV6-1; 8 positions agree with TRBD2. This CDR3 spans 15 amino acids. Losses at the gene ends were 6 bases for V and 5 bases for J; bases not matched to a gene: 11. Germline CDR1 reads MNHNS; CDR2 reads SASEGT. CDR3 loop: CASSTIRGGSETQYF. The CDR3 nucleotides are TGTGCCAGCAGCACCATCCGCGGGGGGAGCGAGACCCAGTACTTC.

CDR3 nucleotide sequence: TGTGCCAGTAGTATGGGGACAGGGGGGAAATACAATGAGCAGTTCTTC. This codes for CASSMGTGGKYNEQFF. The genes are TRBV19 and TRBJ2-1; 11 bases map to TRBD1. V trimming: 3 bases; J trimming: 4 bases; junction bases outside the gene matches: 5. CDR3 size: 16 residues. Germline CDR1 reads LNHDA; CDR2 reads SQIVND (reference sequence).

The gene calls are TRBV9 and TRBJ2-1; 14 bases line up with TRBD2. Germline lookup yields CDR1 SGDLS and CDR2 YYNGEE. There are 15 residues in the CDR3. V shed 3 bases and J 11 bases; nucleotides not matched to a gene: 7. CDR3 amino acids: CASSATGLAGEQQFF. Written as DNA, the CDR3 is TGTGCCAGCAGCGCAACGGGACTAGCGGGAGAGCAGCAGTTCTTC.

The V and J genes are TRBV7-2 and TRBJ2-3; 7 bases line up with TRBD2. V lost 1 base and J lost 2; bases outside the gene matches: 3. CDR1 and CDR2 (germline): SGHTA, FQGNSA. The CDR3 loop spans 15 amino acids. CDR3 nucleotides: TGTGCCAGCAGCTTAGTACGGGGGGACACAGATACGCAGTATTTT. This sequence encodes CASSLVRGDTDTQYF.

In this sample, this clone turned up a few times. The rearrangement links TRBV6-7 to TRBJ1-2, with a possible D match to TRBD1 (6 bases). TRBV6-7 carries the ORF label, with uncertain function. This CDR3 region has 10 residues. V was pared by 8 bases and J by 7 bases, with 8 bases between. The CDR3 DNA is TGTGCCAGCGGGGGGGCTGGCTACACCTTC. Residues: CASGGAGYTF.

This clone has a single count. The gene calls are TRBV5-1 and TRBJ2-2, with 10 bases that match TRBD1. The V and J ends lost 3 bases and 3 bases, in that order; junction bases with no gene match: 5. The germline gives CDR1 SGHRS, CDR2 YFSETQ. The CDR3 is made up of 16 amino acids. The CDR3 here is CASSSSGTGDTGELFF. The CDR3, as DNA: TGCGCCAGCAGCTCCTCTGGGACAGGGGACACCGGGGAGCTGTTTTTT.

This clone was recorded a few times. Here the CDR3 DNA reads TGTGCCAGCAGCCAAGATTGGCGGGGACTAGCGGGAAATGAGCAGTTCTTC. It is translated as CASSQDWRGLAGNEQFF. V gene TRBV4-2 combines with J gene TRBJ2-1; 13 bases map to TRBD2. In germline, CDR1 is LGHNA, CDR2 YNFKEQ. With V trimmed by 0 bases and J by 7 bases, 6 bases remained unmatched. The CDR3 extends over 17 amino acids.

The chain carries TRBV6-1 and TRBJ1-1; possibly TRBD1 for D (5 bases). Trimming removed 4 bases at V and 3 bases at J, with 12 bases between. The CDR3 covers 14 residues. Germline CDR1 is MNHNS and CDR2 is SASEGT. The CDR3 DNA reads TGTGCCAGCAGTGCAAAGGGGCCGGACACTGAAGCTTTCTTT. Encoded protein: CASSAKGPDTEAFF.

The chain is built from TRBV15 and TRBJ1-2; 8 positions match TRBD1. After removal of 4 bases from V and 4 bases from J, the junction contained 11 bases not matched to a gene. This CDR3 contains 16 residues. Germline loops: CDR1 LNHNV, CDR2 YYDKDF (reference sequence). The CDR3 DNA follows: TGTGCCACCAGCAACCTTCAGGACAGGGCCCTCTATGGCTACACCTTC. It translates to CATSNLQDRALYGYTF.

The chain is built from TRBV10-3 and TRBJ2-5; 7 positions match TRBD2. The CDR3 has 11 amino acids. CDR1 is ENHRY, CDR2 SYGVKD, per germline. V was clipped by 10 bases and J by 3 bases; unmatched bases: 2. CDR3 in amino acids: CATAGEETQYF. The DNA for the CDR3 is TGTGCCACCGCGGGAGAAGAGACCCAGTACTTC.

The chain uses TRBV2 and TRBJ2-5; 8 positions match TRBD1. In germline, CDR1 is SNHLY, CDR2 FYNNEI. Trimming removed 4 bases from V and 1 base from J; junction bases left unmatched: 2. This CDR3 is 14 amino acids long. CDR3 residues: CASSGGTGQETQYF. The CDR3 region has the DNA TGTGCCAGCAGTGGGGGGACAGGCCAAGAGACCCAGTACTTC.

This clone was observed a few times. The chain joins TRBV9 to TRBJ2-7; 10 bases match TRBD1. Trimming cost V 0 bases and J 4 bases; bases outside gene matches: 4. The CDR3 extends over 15 amino acids. Germline loops: CDR1 SGDLS, CDR2 YYNGEE. CDR3 DNA: TGTGCCAGCAGCGTAGCTGGGACAGGGGAGTACGAGCAGTACTTC. Encoded protein: CASSVAGTGEYEQYF.

V is TRBV7-2 and J is TRBJ2-1; D is possibly TRBD1 (5 bases). Between the trimmed V and J ends, which lost 5 bases and 6 bases, there was a span of 14 bases. CDR3 length equals 14 residues. Germline lookup yields CDR1 SGHTA and CDR2 FQGNSA. The CDR3 bases are TGTGCCAGCAGCCGCCTTCTAGGGGTCAATGAGCAGTTCTTC. Residues: CASSRLLGVNEQFF.

This chain links TRBV29-1 with TRBJ2-3, with D possibly TRBD2 on 6 matching bases. V was pared by 3 bases and J by 4 bases, with 17 bases between. The V gene's germline CDR1 is SQVTM and CDR2 ANQGSEA. This CDR3 comprises 15 residues. CDR3 amino acids: CSVDSGVTGADTQYF. CDR3 nucleotide sequence: TGCAGCGTTGACTCAGGTGTAACGGGAGCAGATACGCAGTATTTT.

This rearrangement joins TRBV5-1 to TRBJ2-1, with 8 bases fitting TRBD2. This CDR3 has 17 residues. The germline V gene encodes CDR1 SGHRS and CDR2 YFSETQ. V shed 3 bases and J 4 bases; nucleotides not matched to a gene: 12. In nucleotides, the CDR3 is TGCGCCAGCAGCTCAACCTTTAGCGGGGAGGGGTACAATGAGCAGTTCTTC. It specifies CASSSTFSGEGYNEQFF.

The chain joins TRBV11-2 to TRBJ2-3; possible D gene TRBD1, 6 bases. Between the trimmed V and J ends, which lost 1 base and 8 bases, there was a span of 19 bases. The CDR3 is 16 residues long. The germline V gene has CDR1 SGHAT and CDR2 FQNNGV. The CDR3 DNA reads TGTGCCAGCAGCTTAGGTTGGGGGCAAGGGTTAGGTACGCAGTATTTT. Protein sequence: CASSLGWGQGLGTQYF. The full variable domain, its missing parts supplied by reference TRBV11-2 and TRBJ2-3, is EAGVAQSPRYKIIEKRQSVAFWCNPISGHATLYWYQQILGQGPKLLIQFQNNGVVDDSQLPKDRFSAERLKGVDSTLKIQPAKLEDSAVYLCASSLGWGQGLGTQYFGPGTRLTVL.

The chain recombines TRBV6-1 with TRBJ2-5; a possible D gene is TRBD1 (6 bases). Between the trimmed V and J ends, which lost 7 bases and 2 bases, there was a span of 11 bases. The CDR3 runs to 13 residues. Germline values: CDR1 MNHNS, CDR2 SASEGT. CDR3 region: CASTWGHQETQYF. CDR3 bases: TGTGCCAGCACCTGGGGACATCAAGAGACCCAGTACTTC.

The gene calls are TRBV6-1 and TRBJ2-1; 7 nucleotides align to TRBD1. From germline, CDR1 is MNHNS and CDR2 SASEGT. The CDR3 runs to 17 residues. The V gene end was trimmed by 2 bases and the J gene end by 3 bases; junction bases not matched to a gene: 10. The CDR3 DNA sequence: TGTGCCAGCAGTGAACGTTATGACAGGGCTTTCTACAATGAGCAGTTCTTC. It encodes CASSERYDRAFYNEQFF.

This clone was recorded a few times. V usage is TRBV9 and J usage is TRBJ2-1, with D possibly TRBD2 on 6 matching bases. The germline V gene encodes CDR1 SGDLS and CDR2 YYNGEE. Trimming shortened V by 3 bases and J by 9 bases, and 16 bases separated the two germline ends. The CDR3 sequence is 14 residues long. The CDR3 DNA reads as TGTGCCAGCAGCGCGGGACTCTCCGAGGGTGAGCAGTTCTTC. Its translation: CASSAGLSEGEQFF.

This rearrangement joins TRBV5-4 to TRBJ1-2, with D possibly being TRBD1 (6 bases). The CDR3 is made up of 16 amino acids. The V end lost 2 bases, the J end lost 5 bases, and 19 bases lay between the germline ends. Germline lookup yields CDR1 SGHNT and CDR2 YYREEE (reference sequence). The CDR3 region has the DNA TGTGCCAGCAGCTTCCCAGGGGATGAGGGTAGTTATGGCTACACCTTC. This sequence encodes CASSFPGDEGSYGYTF.

The chain links TRBV27 to TRBJ1-4; the D is unclear. Per germline, CDR1 MNHEY and CDR2 SMNVEV (reference sequence). The CDR3 totals 13 residues. V was clipped by 5 bases and J by 4 bases, with 8 bases between them. In nucleotides, the CDR3 is TGTGCCAGCAGTACTCAAATTAATGAAAAACTGTTTTTT. Its protein product is CASSTQINEKLFF.